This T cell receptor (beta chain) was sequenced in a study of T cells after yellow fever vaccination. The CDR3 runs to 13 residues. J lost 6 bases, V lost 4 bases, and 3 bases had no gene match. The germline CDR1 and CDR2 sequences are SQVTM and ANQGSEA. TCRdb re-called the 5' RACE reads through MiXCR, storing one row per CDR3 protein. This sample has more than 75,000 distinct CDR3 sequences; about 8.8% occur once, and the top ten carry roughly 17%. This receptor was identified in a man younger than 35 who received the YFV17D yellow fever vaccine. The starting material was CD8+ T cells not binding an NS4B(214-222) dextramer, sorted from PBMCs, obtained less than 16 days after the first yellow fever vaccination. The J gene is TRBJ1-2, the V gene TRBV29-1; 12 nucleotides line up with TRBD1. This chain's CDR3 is CSVAGQGADGYTF. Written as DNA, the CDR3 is TGCAGCGTTGCGGGACAGGGGGCTGATGGCTACACCTTC.